The entry below describes one TCR beta chain. Its antigen is unidentified. This sample was taken from a study of T cell responses to AZD1222 COVID-19 vaccine. Profiled with immunoSEQ multiplex PCR; TCRdb holds only in-frame clones, not every one. Here the sample spans approximately 200,000 clones, 87% being singletons. There are 16 residues in the CDR3. The germline V gene encodes CDR1 LNHDA and CDR2 SQIVND (reference sequence). V lost 2 bases to trimming and J lost 5 bases; unmatched junction nucleotides: 9. Whole-study findings and limits: Across spike, vaccine-associated CD4 TCRs were found, dominant at 160-218 and 743-854.

This rearrangement joins TRBV19 to TRBJ2-5; 9 nucleotides agree with TRBD1. This receptor was obtained from an adult in good health. The specimen was peripheral blood, collected on day 0 of MenACWY control vaccination. DNA for the CDR3: TGTGCCAGTAGTATATGGCCGGGACAGGGCGGGGAGACCCAGTACTTC. The encoded protein is CASSIWPGQGGETQYF.